This T cell receptor (beta chain) was sequenced for a study of T-cell memory formation after mild COVID-19. From the 5' RACE reads, TCRdb called clonotypes with MiXCR, one entry per CDR3 protein. The table includes 390,000 or so distinct CDR3 sequences, approximately 15% detected once. CDR1 and CDR2 from the germline V gene are DFQATT and SNEGSKA (reference sequence). V was pared by 3 bases and J by 5 bases, with 6 bases of the junction left unmatched. The CDR3 spans 14 residues. Study-wide results and caveats: Some SARS-CoV-2-responding clones were already detected in memory before infection. The authors did not confirm SARS-CoV-2 specificity of second-wave clones peaking day 37. CD4+ clones that contracted lay mainly in CM and EM; CD8+ ones lay in EMRA.

As concerns this clonotype: Its antigen is undetermined.

The clonotype was recovered from a man younger than 30 who had mild COVID-19 (a few samples of this study predate the infection). Cell type and time point are not known. Specimen: PBMCs or a T cell subset sorted from them (not recorded which). The chain has TRBV20-1 and TRBJ2-1; TRBD2 agrees at 8 bases. This CDR3 is CSARVRGGHNEQFF. The CDR3, as DNA: TGCAGTGCTAGGGTCCGGGGGGGCCACAATGAGCAGTTCTTC.